A single T cell receptor (beta chain) is shown here with its context. These data belong to a study of cytomegalovirus exposure and HLA in healthy donors. Germline CDR1 is SEHNR and CDR2 is FQNEAQ (reference sequence). The CDR3 extends over 16 amino acids. V was pared by 2 bases and J by 1 base, with 12 bases between. Only in-frame clones appear in the TCRdb table, and some are missing; sequencing was by immunoSEQ multiplex PCR. The sample includes 120,000 to 150,000 clones, approximately 86% of them seen just once. The sequenced sample consisted of PBMCs. The chain carries TRBV7-9 and TRBJ1-3; D ambiguous. The source of this sequence is a man aged 18 to 30 in good health and CMV-seropositive. CDR3 nucleotide sequence: TGTGCCAGCAGCTTATACGTTCAGGCATCTGGAAACACCATATATTTT. Its translation is CASSLYVQASGNTIYF.